The T cell receptor (beta chain) described here comes from a study of early T cells in non-severe SARS-CoV-2 infection. This clonotype has ten or more counts. TCRdb fed the 5' RACE reads into MiXCR, producing one record per CDR3 protein. The sample yields tens of thousands of distinct CDR3 sequences, 7% to 9.5% seen once. The clonotype comes from an adult who was a healthcare worker with PCR-confirmed SARS-CoV-2 infection or an uninfected control (not recorded which). The specimen was whole blood, collected at baseline.

The CDR3 loop is CASSLVASGSIDTQYF. DNA of the CDR3: TGTGCCAGCAGCTTAGTCGCTAGCGGGAGTATAGATACGCAGTATTTT. The V gene is TRBV7-9, the J gene TRBJ2-3; 10 bases are a match to TRBD2. Per the germline V gene, CDR1 is SEHNR and CDR2 is FQNEAQ (reference sequence). V lost 1 base to trimming and J lost 5 bases; unmatched junction nucleotides: 6. The CDR3 covers 16 residues.